A selection of T cell receptor beta chains follows, all from one sample in a study of blood T cell repertoires in COVID-19. Clones were sequenced by immunoSEQ multiplex PCR, and TCRdb holds only the in-frame ones, with some missing. The sample lists about 90,000 clones, roughly 79% occurring once. The sequencing sample was made of peripheral blood. Receptor source: an elderly woman with acute or convalescent COVID-19. Each CDR3 is given with its conserved first and last residue. A D gene is named only where the DNA matches it firmly. Only some rows state a clone size, as once, few, many or a class for expanded clones.

TRBJ1-1 NA TRBV12-5 TRBD1 CASGPGTVDTEAFF TGTGCTAGTGGTCCCGGGACAGTCGACACTGAAGCTTTCTTT
TRBJ2-4 NA TRBV20-1 TRBD2 CSASSGVKNIQYF TGCAGTGCTAGTAGCGGGGTCAAAAACATTCAGTACTTC
TRBJ2-1 few TRBV4-3 NA CASSQAGGLYNEQFF TGCGCCAGCAGCCAAGCGGGGGGCCTCTACAATGAGCAGTTCTTC
TRBJ2-3 NA TRBV30 TRBD2 CAWSVRTGGTDTQYF TGTGCCTGGAGTGTACGAACGGGGGGAACAGATACGCAGTATTTT
TRBJ1-1 once TRBV20-1 NA CSAWLNTEAFF TGCAGTGCCTGGCTGAACACTGAAGCTTTCTTT
TRBJ1-1 NA TRBV28 TRBD1 CASKISGGTEAFF TGTGCCAGCAAGATTTCAGGGGGCACTGAAGCTTTCTTT
TRBJ1-1 few TRBV18 NA CASSDQARVNTEAFF TGTGCCAGCTCCGACCAAGCCAGGGTGAACACTGAAGCTTTCTTT
TRBJ2-2 NA TRBV24-1 TRBD2 CATSDWQRGNTGELFF TGTGCCACCAGTGATTGGCAGCGGGGGAACACCGGGGAGCTGTTTTTT
TRBJ1-4 few TRBV27 NA CASSPRDLNEKLFF TGTGCCAGCAGTCCGCGGGACCTTAATGAAAAACTGTTTTTT
TRBJ2-3 few TRBV7-2 TRBD1 CASSTGPRGRRDTQYF TGTGCCAGCAGCACAGGGCCCAGGGGGCGCAGGGATACGCAGTATTTT
TRBJ2-4 many TRBV18 TRBD1 CASSVGTGGDIQYF TGTGCCAGCTCAGTCGGGACAGGGGGTGACATTCAGTACTTC
TRBJ1-2 NA TRBV5-4 NA CASSFSAGIYGYTF TGTGCCAGCAGCTTTTCGGCAGGGATCTATGGCTACACCTTC
TRBJ2-2 once TRBV11-2 NA CASSLDGTGTGELFF TGTGCCAGCAGCTTAGATGGGACTGGAACCGGGGAGCTGTTTTTT
TRBJ2-4 once TRBV28 NA CASSLAGVSSIQYF TGTGCCAGCAGTTTGGCAGGGGTATCGAGCATTCAGTACTTC
TRBJ1-2 NA TRBV5-4 NA CASSLGGRGYGYTF TGTGCCAGCAGCTTGGGGGGGCGCGGTTATGGCTACACCTTC
TRBJ2-7 NA TRBV10-3 NA CAISSTGLALGEQYF TGTGCCATCAGCTCAACGGGACTCGCCCTAGGCGAGCAGTACTTC
TRBJ2-1 NA TRBV6-6 NA CASSRRSSSYNEQFF TGTGCCAGCAGCCGACGAAGTAGCTCCTACAATGAGCAGTTCTTC
TRBJ2-3 NA TRBV5-1 TRBD1 CASSLGQGADTQYF TGCGCCAGCAGCTTAGGGCAGGGGGCAGATACGCAGTATTTT
TRBJ2-2 NA TRBV10-3 TRBD2 CATRRGGRDEFGELFF TGTGCCACCCGGCGGGGGGGCCGGGATGAATTCGGGGAGCTGTTTTTT
TRBJ2-6 NA TRBV7-2 TRBD2 CASSSRLAPSLSGANVLTF TGTGCCAGCAGCTCTAGACTAGCGCCTTCCTTATCTGGGGCCAACGTCCTGACTTTC
TRBJ1-2 once TRBV3-1/TRBV3-2 TRBD1 CASSQEDRDYGYTF TGTGCCAGCAGCCAAGAAGACAGGGACTATGGCTACACCTTC
TRBJ1-3 NA TRBV6-5 NA CASTPRFGNTIYF TGTGCCAGCACCCCCCGGTTTGGAAACACCATATATTTT
TRBJ1-1 few TRBV7-9 NA CASSLTQGNTEAFF TGTGCCAGCAGCTTAACACAGGGGAACACTGAAGCTTTCTTT
TRBJ2-5 NA TRBV30 TRBD1 CASNDRGVETQYF TGTGCCTCCAATGACAGGGGGGTTGAGACCCAGTACTTC
TRBJ1-1 NA TRBV12-5 NA CASGQQVSTEAFF TGTGCTAGTGGCCAACAGGTCAGCACTGAAGCTTTCTTT
TRBJ2-5 NA TRBV6-6 NA CASSFLAQETQYF TGTGCCAGCAGTTTCCTGGCCCAAGAGACCCAGTACTTC
TRBJ2-1 NA TRBV5-1 TRBD2 CASSWQTSGAYNEQFF TGCGCCAGCAGCTGGCAGACTAGCGGGGCTTACAATGAGCAGTTCTTC
TRBJ1-1 NA TRBV5-1 TRBD1 CASSLGTGNTEAFF TGCGCCAGCAGCTTGGGGACAGGGAACACTGAAGCTTTCTTT
TRBJ1-3 NA TRBV18 TRBD1 CASSFGTGLSGNTIYF TGTGCCAGCTCATTTGGGACAGGTTTATCTGGAAACACCATATATTTT
TRBJ1-4 NA TRBV7-2 NA CASSLGGWEKLFF TGTGCCAGCAGCTTAGGAGGTTGGGAAAAACTGTTTTTT
TRBJ2-7 NA TRBV7-3 TRBD2 CASSLSTPTSAYEQYF TGTGCCAGCAGCCTCTCCACCCCGACTAGCGCCTACGAGCAGTACTTC
TRBJ2-7 few TRBV4-2 NA CASSQENRVYEQYF TGTGCCAGCAGCCAAGAGAACAGGGTTTACGAGCAGTACTTC
TRBJ2-7 NA TRBV10-3 TRBD1 CAISPGTGDWYF TGTGCCATCAGCCCCGGGACAGGGGATTGGTACTTC
TRBJ1-2 NA TRBV4-3 TRBD1 CASSRDSRANYGYTF TGCGCCAGCAGCCGGGACAGTCGAGCTAACTATGGCTACACCTTC
TRBJ2-5 NA TRBV9 TRBD1 CASSLPRTGGIQETQYF TGTGCCAGCAGCCTCCCCCGGACAGGGGGGATCCAAGAGACCCAGTACTTC
TRBJ2-3 NA TRBV5-5 NA CASSGSSADTQYF TGTGCCAGCAGTGGTTCCAGCGCAGATACGCAGTATTTT
TRBJ1-2 few TRBV5-1 TRBD1 CASSLVMGQRFYGYTF TGCGCCAGCAGCTTGGTTATGGGACAGCGCTTCTATGGCTACACCTTC
TRBJ2-7 NA TRBV5-5 NA CASSLTQGSPYEQYF TGTGCCAGCAGCTTGACACAGGGCTCCCCCTACGAGCAGTACTTC
TRBJ1-3 NA TRBV5-1 NA CASSLAGGSYGNTIYF TGCGCCAGCAGCTTGGCGGGGGGGAGCTATGGAAACACCATATATTTT
TRBJ1-6 NA TRBV3-1/TRBV3-2 NA CASSPRGTGASSYNSPLHF TGTGCCAGCAGCCCCCGGGGGACTGGGGCAAGCTCCTATAATTCACCCCTCCACTTT
TRBJ2-1 NA TRBV18 TRBD2 CASSRVSGGASDNEQFF TGTGCCAGCTCACGAGTTAGCGGGGGGGCCTCGGACAATGAGCAGTTCTTC
TRBJ2-3 medium-sized TRBV11-2 TRBD2 CASTQALASTSTDTQYF TGTGCCAGCACCCAAGCACTAGCGTCCACTAGCACAGATACGCAGTATTTT
TRBJ1-1 few TRBV10-3 NA CAIVGGVGGEAFF TGTGCCATCGTTGGGGGAGTGGGGGGTGAAGCTTTCTTT
TRBJ1-4 NA TRBV7-9 NA CASSIGPYRINEKLFF TGTGCCAGCAGCATCGGACCATACAGGATTAATGAAAAACTGTTTTTT
TRBJ1-2 NA TRBV29-1 TRBD1 CSVGPGQGNYGYTF TGCAGCGTCGGACCGGGACAGGGAAACTATGGCTACACCTTC
TRBJ2-2 few TRBV5-1 NA CASSLETRSLGELFF TGCGCCAGCAGCTTGGAGACTAGATCTCTCGGGGAGCTGTTTTTT
TRBJ1-2 NA TRBV19 TRBD1 CASSEGAVGNYGYTF TGTGCCAGTAGCGAGGGGGCTGTTGGTAACTATGGCTACACCTTC
TRBJ2-3 NA TRBV10-3 TRBD2 CAISRGGQTDTQYF TGTGCCATCAGCCGGGGGGGCCAAACAGATACGCAGTATTTT
TRBJ1-2 NA TRBV19 TRBD1 CASSIQGAAGGYTF TGTGCCAGTAGTATACAGGGGGCTGCTGGAGGCTACACCTTC
TRBJ2-5 NA TRBV6-5 TRBD2 CASSLTGGGFETQYF TGTGCCAGCAGTCTGACCGGGGGGGGCTTCGAGACCCAGTACTTC
TRBJ2-3 NA TRBV5-1 TRBD1 CASSLYRGTDTQYF TGCGCCAGCAGCTTGTACAGGGGAACAGATACGCAGTATTTT
TRBJ1-4 NA TRBV19 NA CASSIQSFNEKLFF TGTGCCAGTAGTATCCAGTCATTTAATGAAAAACTGTTTTTT
TRBJ2-7 few TRBV6-6 TRBD1 CASSYSGQGSLYEQYF TGTGCCAGCAGTTACTCGGGACAGGGCTCCCTCTACGAGCAGTACTTC
TRBJ2-2 NA TRBV7-2 TRBD2 CASSLGGRRAGELFF TGTGCCAGCAGCTTGGGCGGGAGACGGGCCGGGGAGCTGTTTTTT
TRBJ2-5 NA TRBV7-2 NA CASSLQGGQETQYF TGTGCCAGCAGCTTACAAGGGGGCCAAGAGACCCAGTACTTC
TRBJ2-7 NA TRBV6-1 NA CASSEVPRYSEQYF TGTGCCAGCAGTGAAGTTCCCCGTTACAGCGAGCAGTACTTC
TRBJ1-2 NA TRBV2 TRBD1 CASSEHPGQGGGYTF TGTGCCAGCAGTGAGCACCCGGGACAGGGAGGCGGCTACACCTTC
TRBJ1-1 NA TRBV25-1 NA CATAPTGGTEAFF TGTGCCACCGCTCCGACAGGTGGCACTGAAGCTTTCTTT
TRBJ2-5 NA TRBV7-3 TRBD2 CASSQSSGRFGETQYF TGTGCCAGCAGCCAGTCTAGCGGGAGATTTGGAGAGACCCAGTACTTC